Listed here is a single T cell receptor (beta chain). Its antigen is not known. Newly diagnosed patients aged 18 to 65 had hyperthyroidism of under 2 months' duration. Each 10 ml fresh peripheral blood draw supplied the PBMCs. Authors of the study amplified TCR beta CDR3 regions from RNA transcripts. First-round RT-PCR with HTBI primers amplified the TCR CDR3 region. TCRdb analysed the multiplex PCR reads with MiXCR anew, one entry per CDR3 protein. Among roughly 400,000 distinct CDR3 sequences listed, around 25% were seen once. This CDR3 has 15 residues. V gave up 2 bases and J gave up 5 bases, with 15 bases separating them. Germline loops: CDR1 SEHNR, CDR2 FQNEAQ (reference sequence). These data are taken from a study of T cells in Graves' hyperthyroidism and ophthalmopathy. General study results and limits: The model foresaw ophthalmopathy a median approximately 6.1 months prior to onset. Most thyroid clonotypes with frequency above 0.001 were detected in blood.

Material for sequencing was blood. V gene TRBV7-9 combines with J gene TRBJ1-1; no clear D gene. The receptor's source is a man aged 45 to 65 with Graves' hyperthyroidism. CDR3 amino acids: CASSLFGRRQTEAFF. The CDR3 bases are TGTGCCAGCAGCTTATTTGGCAGGAGACAAACTGAAGCTTTCTTT.